One and the same sample provided the 8 T cell receptor beta chains below, sequenced in a study of monozygotic twins with inflammatory bowel disease. After re-calling the 5' RACE reads, TCRdb lists one entry per CDR3 protein, DNA absent. The table lists approximately 300,000 distinct CDR3 sequences. The material sequenced was blood. These receptors originate from a human donor with ulcerative colitis or Crohn's disease, or a healthy co-twin of an affected twin (not recorded which).

This sequence joins TRBV12-3 or TRBV12-4 and TRBJ1-6. This CDR3 spans 14 amino acids. The CDR3 sequence is CASSPEGSNSPLHF.

The rearrangement joins TRBV3-1 to TRBJ2-7. CDR3 length equals 15 residues. Germline CDR1 is LGHDT and CDR2 is YNNKEL (reference sequence). The CDR3 loop is CASSQDRGYSYEQYF.

V gene TRBV7-9 combines with J gene TRBJ2-7; TCRdb picks TRBD1, but there is no DNA to check that call. The CDR3 has 13 amino acids. Germline V lookup: CDR1 SEHNR, CDR2 FQNEAQ (reference sequence). CDR3 sequence: CASSRRGTYEQYF.

The chain uses TRBV29-1 and TRBJ2-3. There are 15 residues in the CDR3. Germline loops: CDR1 SQVTM, CDR2 ANQGSEA. CDR3: CSVEEITGVVDTQYF.

This chain links TRBV18 with TRBJ2-5; without DNA, the TCRdb call of TRBD2 cannot be checked. Germline V gives CDR1 KGHSH, CDR2 LQKENI. The CDR3 is 16 amino acids. Here the CDR3 reads CASSPPLAGDGETQYF.

The chain couples TRBV4-3 to TRBJ1-2; no DNA is available, so the TRBD1 call from TCRdb remains unchecked. CDR1 and CDR2 (germline): LGHNA, YSLEER. The CDR3 contains 15 residues. The CDR3 spells CASSQLGREHYGYTF.

The V gene is TRBV5-1, the J gene TRBJ2-2; TCRdb returns TRBD1, unconfirmable since there is no DNA. The CDR3 loop spans 15 amino acids. Germline values: CDR1 SGHRS, CDR2 YFSETQ. The CDR3 loop reads CASSLNRVDTGELFF.

The chain uses TRBV14 and TRBJ2-5; TCRdb designates TRBD1, a call that cannot be tested without DNA. Germline CDR1 reads SGHDN; CDR2 reads FVKESK. The CDR3 length is 15 residues. The CDR3 sequence is CASSFRAPQTETQYF.